The T cell receptor (beta chain) under discussion was sequenced for a study of shared clonotypes between healthy human individuals (dated by TCRdb to about 2020). Concerning the study at large: The cohort comprised two women and three men aged 18 to 49 years. For each donor, three plates each were used for CD4 naive and CD4 memory, two plates were used for CD8 naive, and one plate was used for CD8 memory. The study deeply sequenced blood TCR repertoires of several healthy adults to estimate repertoire size and the extent of clonotype sharing between individuals. To increase sequencing depth and limit assay-specific biases, TCR repertoire library preparation and sequencing were carried out by different laboratories using diverse techniques. Leukapheresis yielded between about 0.85 and 10 billion PBMCs per donor.

The V end loses 6 bases and the J end loses 1 base, and a stretch of 13 bases separates them. Spanning cysteine to phenylalanine, the CDR3 consists of 14 amino acids. Only CDR3 DNA is held: 42 bases, read in frame from base 1. CDR1 and CDR2 were assigned from the germline V gene (reference sequence) as SGHNT and YYREEE. Comment on this clone: This receptor's antigen is unknown. Base qualities are not recorded, but no much larger clone differs from it by a single base.

TCR CDR3 regions were amplified from genomic DNA by multiplex PCR using the deep immunoSEQ assay. Genomic DNA extracted from each cell subset was distributed evenly over all wells of several immunoSEQ 96-well plates, and each plate served as one replicate. For sorted subsets, around 200 ng genomic DNA, equal to tens of thousands of T cell genomes, was loaded into each replicate PCR. The purified libraries were quantified using a Qubit 3.0 fluorometer, sized with a Bioanalyzer 2100, and then quantified again using the KAPA Library Quantification kit. Each immunoSEQ 96-well plate was sequenced on its own single-read 150-cycle Illumina NextSeq 550 flow cell. Concerning the study's data processing: Because only junctional sequences without quality scores were contained in the immunoSEQ output, filtering matching that applied to full-length reads could not be performed. To assign V/J genes and CDR3, sequences were annotated using PyIR, a Python wrapper for IgBLAST v1.9, with IMGT germline references. Reads were filtered out if the reads had weak V/J assignments (E-value above 1e-6), no CDR3, stop codons, out-of-frame junctions, or ambiguous translated residues. V3J clonotypes were defined as sequences sharing the same inferred V gene, J gene, and CDR3 amino acid sequence. Percentage overlap between repertoires was computed as shared unique clonotypes divided by the size of the smaller repertoire. Richness of each repertoire was evaluated using RTK rarefaction, the Chao1 estimator, and Recon v2.1 estimates of unobserved clonotypes. For all TCRbeta clonotypes obtained by the gDNA method from a few donors, generation probabilities were computed with OLGA. TCRdb mirrors the immuneACCESS table, restricted to in-frame sequences. Some clones are absent from its copies; in checked studies, under half trace to an unresolved V gene, and the reason for the others is unknown. That table furnishes V, J and clone size, whereas the DNA furnished D and trimming. The sample data list about 2.4 million clones, and approximately 90% of these were observed just once. The biggest ten clones account for about 0.13% of the sample.

The investigation overall reported the following: Compared with non-shared clonotypes, clonotypes shared by all four sorted-subset donors had higher generation probabilities. Naive subsets generally had larger estimated clonotype richness than memory subsets did. Only blood was sampled, and tissue TCR repertoires likely differ from those in blood. Pairwise subsampling led to the expectation that sequencing depth would affect the degree of clonotype sharing among donors. Rarefaction of sorted-subset datasets indicated incomplete sequencing despite the large sequencing depth. The genetic and exposure-history diversity represented was limited by the small number of donors. About 5% of naive CD4, around 3.5% of naive CD8, 2.3% of memory CD4, and about 0.4% of memory CD8 clonotypes were shared across a few donors.

The donors were healthy, HIV-negative adults who had no recently reported acute infections or vaccinations. All donors were Caucasian adults living in Nashville, Tennessee, USA. CD4+ T cells were enriched by magnetic negative selection; naive cells were then positively selected on CD45RA, and the negative fraction formed the memory subset. Blood was collected by leukapheresis, and PBMCs were isolated by Ficoll-Histopaque density gradient centrifugation and then cryopreserved in liquid nitrogen vapor phase. Analytical flow cytometry was used to check the purity and quantity of every magnetically sorted T cell population. Genomic DNA was isolated from each sorted fraction and quantified by UV absorbance on a Nanodrop 2000c.

Sequencing was carried out using naive CD4+ T cells sorted from blood. Taken with the paper, the label for cell subset or site translates to: CD45RA+ positively selected. Recombination connected TRBV5-4 to TRBJ1-1, with no confidently assigned D gene. The TCR sequence derives from a man aged 18 to 35 in good health. The DNA sequence is as follows: TGTGCCAGCAACGACAAATTAGAGAACACTGAAGCTTTCTTT. Its protein product is CASNDKLENTEAFF. The CDR3, completed at both ends by the reference TRBV5-4 and TRBJ1-1 genes, gives the full variable domain ETGVTQSPTHLIKTRGQQVTLRCSSQSGHNTVSWYQQALGQGPQFIFQYYREEENGRGNFPPRFSGLQFPNYSSELNVNALELDDSALYLCASNDKLENTEAFFGQGTRLTVV.